The 16 T cell receptor beta chains below come from one sample, sequenced in a study of post-analysis software for immune sequencing data. Findings of the study overall: Patients had higher frequencies than controls of five TRBV segments, including TRBV5-6, TRBV5-1 and TRBV20-1.

Built from TCR beta cDNA, the libraries had unique molecular identifiers in them. TCRdb redid the calling of the PCR reads with MiXCR, one entry per CDR3 protein. The sample shows hundreds of thousands of distinct CDR3 sequences, roughly 27% of them seen only once. The antigens for these receptors are not known. The sequencing sample was made of blood. The receptors derive from a girl aged 10 to 17 with multiple sclerosis.

The genes are TRBV6-6 and TRBJ1-6; the D gene is possibly TRBD1 (5 bases). The V gene's germline CDR1 is MNHNY and CDR2 SVGAGI (reference sequence). The ends were cut back, 0 bases at V and 18 bases at J, with 12 bases in the middle. The CDR3 is made up of 12 amino acids. The CDR3 bases are TGTGCCAGCAGTTACTCGCTGCAGGGTACCCACTTT. This gives the protein CASSYSLQGTHF.

This clonotype was picked up a small number of times. In nucleotides, the CDR3 is TGTGCCAGCAGCCCGACGATACACGGTGTACCCCCAAAAATTGAGCAGTTCTTC. The encoded protein is CASSPTIHGVPPKIEQFF. The V and J genes are TRBV4-2 and TRBJ2-1; no reliable D call. The CDR3 sequence is 18 residues long. Germline V lookup: CDR1 LGHNA, CDR2 YNFKEQ. Trimming stripped 4 bases from V and 9 bases from J, with 28 bases between.

This clonotype was detected only a few times. This rearrangement joins TRBV4-2 to TRBJ1-2; no clear D gene. The germline V gene encodes CDR1 LGHNA and CDR2 YNFKEQ. The V end was cut by 1 base, the J end by 2 bases, with 14 bases between. This CDR3 region has 16 residues. CDR3: CASSQGNRYINYGYTF. The CDR3 DNA reads TGTGCCAGCAGCCAAGGTAATAGGTATATAAACTATGGCTACACCTTC.

The chain carries TRBV5-4 and TRBJ2-1; tentatively, D is TRBD2 (6 bases). CDR3 length: 15 amino acids. V was cut by 4 bases and J by 4 bases, with 15 bases left in between. The germline gives CDR1 SGHNT, CDR2 YYREEE (reference sequence). The CDR3 DNA follows: TGTGCCAGCAGCCCTCAGCGGGCCCCATACAATGAGCAGTTCTTC. It translates to CASSPQRAPYNEQFF.

This clonotype has only a few counts. V usage is TRBV20-1 and J usage is TRBJ1-1; 7 positions agree with TRBD1. Germline assignment: CDR1 DFQATT and CDR2 SNEGSKA (reference sequence). With V trimmed by 5 bases and J by 0 bases, 6 bases remained unmatched. The CDR3 length is 14 residues. The chain's CDR3 is CSALRTGLNTEAFF. For the CDR3, the DNA is TGCAGTGCTTTAAGGACAGGCCTGAACACTGAAGCTTTCTTT.

V is TRBV3-1 and J is TRBJ2-2, with no clear D. Germline V CDR1 and CDR2: LGHDT, YNNKEL (reference sequence). The CDR3 is made up of 14 amino acids. V was cut by 1 base and J by 6 bases, with 9 bases left in between. DNA for the CDR3: TGTGCCAGCAGCCAAGTAGGGTTGGCCGGGGAGCTGTTTTTT. This translates into CASSQVGLAGELFF.

V usage is TRBV9 and J usage is TRBJ2-3; no reliable D call. Germline CDR1 is SGDLS and CDR2 is YYNGEE. This CDR3 is 16 amino acids long. V gave up 5 bases and J gave up 0 bases, with 16 bases separating them. CDR3 sequence (DNA): TGTGCCAGCAGTGCCACCCCCGCAACTAGCACAGATACGCAGTATTTT. Protein sequence: CASSATPATSTDTQYF. Full variable domain (rest looked up from reference TRBV9 and TRBJ2-3): DSGVTQTPKHLITATGQRVTLRCSPRSGDLSVYWYQQSLDQGLQFLIQYYNGEERAKGNILERFSAQQFPDLHSELNLSSLELGDSALYFCASSATPATSTDTQYFGPGTRLTVL.

The J gene is TRBJ2-3, the V gene TRBV20-1; 10 nucleotides match TRBD2. Germline V CDR1 and CDR2: DFQATT, SNEGSKA (reference sequence). V was pared by 7 bases and J by 4 bases, with 17 bases of the junction left unmatched. This CDR3 region has 17 residues. CDR3 bases: TGCAGTGTAAGTCGGTCGGTTAGCGGGAGGTACGCAGATACGCAGTATTTT. Translating it yields CSVSRSVSGRYADTQYF.

This clonotype has a count of ten or more. The rearrangement links TRBV6-5 to TRBJ1-5; D gene ambiguous. Germline V gives CDR1 MNHEY, CDR2 SVGAGI. Deletions cut 6 bases from V and 6 bases from J, with 12 bases between. The CDR3 is made up of 13 amino acids. The CDR3 sequence: CASSQSFAQPQHF. The CDR3 DNA reads TGTGCCAGCAGCCAGAGCTTTGCTCAGCCCCAGCATTTT.

The V and J genes are TRBV2 and TRBJ2-7, with D maybe TRBD1 (5 bases). Germline assignment: CDR1 SNHLY and CDR2 FYNNEI. CDR3 length equals 14 residues. The V end was cut by 7 bases, the J end by 7 bases, with 20 bases between. The CDR3: CASTHGHTRSEQYF. The DNA of the CDR3 is TGTGCCAGCACCCATGGACACACAAGGTCGGAGCAGTACTTC.

The rearrangement joins TRBV2 to TRBJ2-1; 7 positions agree with TRBD1. CDR1 and CDR2 from the germline V gene are SNHLY and FYNNEI. The V segment lost 5 bases and the J segment 15 bases; nucleotides outside the gene matches: 13. The CDR3 length is 13 residues. CDR3 coding DNA: TGTGCCAGCAGTCCGGATCAGGACAGGCCGTTGTTCTTC. As protein: CASSPDQDRPLFF.

The chain uses TRBV6-2 or TRBV6-3 and TRBJ1-1; TRBD1 agrees at 7 bases. Trimming cost V 5 bases and J 10 bases; bases outside gene matches: 7. CDR3 size: 12 residues. The germline V gene has CDR1 MNHEY and CDR2 SVGEGT. The CDR3: CASSTGQMGAFF. For the CDR3, the DNA is TGTGCCAGCAGTACGGGACAGATGGGAGCTTTCTTT.

As concerns this clonotype: At one end the junction does not follow the germline gene, possibly because of a read error. The V gene is TRBV27, the J gene TRBJ2-5; a weak D match, TRBD1 (6 bases). CDR1 is MNHEY and CDR2 is SMNVEV in the germline V gene (reference sequence). The CDR3 has 13 residues. The CDR3 loop is CASSLFRGETQCF. DNA for the CDR3: TGTGCCAGCAGTTTATTCAGGGGAGAGACCCAGTGCTTC.

The gene calls are TRBV7-9 and TRBJ1-5; TRBD1 agrees at 7 bases. Per germline, CDR1 SEHNR and CDR2 FQNEAQ (reference sequence). J was trimmed by 5 bases and V by 4 bases; bases with no gene match: 2. CDR3 length: 13 amino acids. CDR3 loop: CASSSGQHQPQHF. Here the CDR3 DNA reads TGTGCCAGCAGCTCGGGACAGCATCAGCCCCAGCATTTT.

The V and J genes are TRBV6-4 and TRBJ2-5, with 14 bases lining up with TRBD2. The J call could be wrong; TRBJ2-7 is a better fit for the DNA end. The germline CDR1 and CDR2 sequences are MRHNA and SNTAGT. The CDR3 is 16 amino acids. The CDR3 loop reads CASRSLGLAGGHEQYF. The CDR3 nucleotides are TGTGCCAGCAGGAGTCTAGGACTAGCGGGGGGCCACGAGCAGTACTTC.

The genes are TRBV4-1 and TRBJ1-2; a weak D match, TRBD1 (6 bases). CDR1 MGHRA and CDR2 YSYEKL come from the germline V gene. The CDR3 is 16 residues long. The germline V and J ends were trimmed by 4 bases and 2 bases, with 17 bases remaining between them. CDR3 DNA: TGCGCCAGCAGCCGACCAATACAGGGAACCAACTATGGCTACACCTTC. Translation: CASSRPIQGTNYGYTF.